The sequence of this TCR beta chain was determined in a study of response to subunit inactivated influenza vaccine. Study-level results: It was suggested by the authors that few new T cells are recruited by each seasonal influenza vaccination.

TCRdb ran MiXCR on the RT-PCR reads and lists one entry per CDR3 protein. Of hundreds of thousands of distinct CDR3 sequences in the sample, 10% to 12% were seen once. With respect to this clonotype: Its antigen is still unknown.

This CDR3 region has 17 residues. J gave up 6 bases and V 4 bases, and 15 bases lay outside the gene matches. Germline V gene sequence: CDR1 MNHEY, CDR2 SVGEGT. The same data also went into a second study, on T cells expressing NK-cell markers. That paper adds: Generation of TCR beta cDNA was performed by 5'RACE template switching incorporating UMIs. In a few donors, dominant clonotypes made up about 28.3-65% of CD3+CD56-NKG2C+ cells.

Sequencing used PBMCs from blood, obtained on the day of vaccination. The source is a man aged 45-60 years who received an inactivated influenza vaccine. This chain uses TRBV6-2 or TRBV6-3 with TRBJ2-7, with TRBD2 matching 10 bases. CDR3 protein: CASSWGLASSSVREQYF. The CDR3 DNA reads TGTGCCAGCAGTTGGGGACTAGCGAGCAGTTCCGTCCGCGAGCAGTACTTC.